These 31 T cell receptor beta chains were all obtained from the same sample, sequenced in a study of blood T cell repertoires in COVID-19. Measured with immunoSEQ multiplex PCR; TCRdb has only the in-frame clones, and not every one. The sample contains more than 85,000 clones, around 88% of which appear only once. Sequenced input: peripheral blood. Receptors were obtained from a man aged 50-60 years with COVID-19, enrolled during active disease.

This chain uses TRBV7-2 with TRBJ1-3; TRBD1 might be the D (5 bases). The germline V gene encodes CDR1 SGHTA and CDR2 FQGNSA. The V gene lost 2 bases and the J gene lost 0 bases, with 14 bases spanning the gap. The CDR3 is made up of 17 amino acids. The CDR3 loop reads CASSLLSRVSSGNTIYF. The CDR3 DNA is TGTGCCAGCAGCTTATTGTCCAGGGTCAGCTCTGGAAACACCATATATTTT.

V usage is TRBV20-1 and J usage is TRBJ1-1, with D perhaps matching TRBD1 (5 bases). The CDR3 runs 11 residues. Trimming removed 5 bases from V and 5 bases from J, with 9 bases in between. Germline lookup yields CDR1 DFQATT and CDR2 SNEGSKA (reference sequence). In DNA, the CDR3 is TGCAGTGCTCTGGGGCGGACTGAAGCTTTCTTT. Its translation: CSALGRTEAFF.

V is TRBV4-2 and J is TRBJ1-3; 10 positions match TRBD1. Looked up from germline, CDR1 is LGHNA and CDR2 is YNFKEQ. The CDR3 is 17 amino acids. V lost 0 bases to trimming and J lost 4 bases; unmatched junction nucleotides: 6. The CDR3 DNA reads as TGTGCCAGCAGCCAAGATCTAGGGACAGGGGCGGGAAACACCATATATTTT. It is translated as CASSQDLGTGAGNTIYF.

The chain carries TRBV6-5 and TRBJ1-2; D perhaps matches TRBD1 (6 bases). Germline-derived CDR1 and CDR2 are MNHEY and SVGAGI. V gave up 7 bases and J gave up 8 bases, with 14 bases separating them. This CDR3 contains 12 residues. This CDR3 reads CASKNRDRGYTF. DNA for the CDR3: TGTGCCAGCAAGAACAGGGATAGAGGCTACACCTTC.

The V and J genes are TRBV28 and TRBJ2-1; 14 bases agree with TRBD2. V shed 6 bases, J shed 7 bases, and the junction held 8 bases outside the gene matches. This CDR3 region has 16 residues. The germline V gene has CDR1 MDHEN and CDR2 SYDVKM. The CDR3 protein is CASSPGTSGGWNEQFF. The CDR3 DNA follows: TGTGCCAGCAGCCCGGGGACTAGCGGGGGTTGGAATGAGCAGTTCTTC.

This clone came up a few times. V usage is TRBV2 and J usage is TRBJ1-6; weak D call: TRBD1 (5 bases). CDR3 length: 15 amino acids. The germline V and J ends were trimmed by 6 bases and 4 bases, with 13 bases remaining between them. Germline V lookup: CDR1 SNHLY, CDR2 FYNNEI. The CDR3 DNA reads TGTGCCAGCAGGGGGCGGGGACGTTATAATTCACCCCTCCACTTT. It yields the protein CASRGRGRYNSPLHF.

This clone has only one observation. This chain connects TRBV7-9 to TRBJ2-1; tentatively, D is TRBD2 (5 bases). The CDR3 has 15 residues. With 2 bases removed from V and 1 base from J, the gap between germline ends came to 9 bases. CDR1 SEHNR and CDR2 FQNEAQ come from the germline V gene (reference sequence). DNA for the CDR3: TGTGCCAGCAGCTTAAGCGGCCCATCCTACAATGAGCAGTTCTTC. This gives the protein CASSLSGPSYNEQFF.

V is TRBV3-1 (or the pseudogene TRBV3-2) and J is TRBJ1-1; D gene uncertain. Germline V gene data show CDR1 as LGHDT and CDR2 as YNNKEL (reference sequence). The CDR3 has 17 residues. The V end was cut by 4 bases, the J end by 0 bases, with 18 bases between. DNA for the CDR3: TGTGCCAGCAGCCCCCTCCCCCGACAAACGATGAACACTGAAGCTTTCTTT. Its protein is CASSPLPRQTMNTEAFF.

This CDR3 reads CASSLDRDLYGYTF. CDR3 nucleotide sequence: TGTGCCAGCAGCTTGGACAGGGACCTTTATGGCTACACCTTC. The chain combines TRBV7-2 with TRBJ1-2; 8 bases map to TRBD1. V lost 3 bases, J lost 5 bases, and 5 bases stayed unmatched. The CDR3 spans 14 residues. The germline CDR1 and CDR2 sequences are SGHTA and FQGNSA.

CDR3 sequence: CASSPYQLAGTDTQYF. The CDR3 DNA is TGTGCCAGCAGCCCATATCAACTAGCGGGGACAGATACGCAGTATTTT. The V and J genes are TRBV7-3 and TRBJ2-3; 10 bases align to TRBD2. Germline-derived CDR1 and CDR2 are SGHTA and FQGTGA. V trimming: 5 bases; J trimming: 3 bases; junction bases outside the gene matches: 8. CDR3 length: 16 residues. The whole variable domain, filled in from reference TRBV7-3 and TRBJ2-3, reads GAGVSQTPSNKVTEKGKYVELRCDPISGHTALYWYRQSLGQGPEFLIYFQGTGAADDSGLPNDRFFAVRPEGSVSTLKIQRTERGDSAVYLCASSPYQLAGTDTQYFGPGTRLTVL.

The CDR3 is CASSLSGSTAYEQYF. The CDR3 bases are TGTGCCAGCAGCCTCTCCGGGTCAACGGCCTACGAGCAGTACTTC. V gene TRBV28 combines with J gene TRBJ2-7; D uncertain. This CDR3 spans 15 amino acids. The V end lost 6 bases, the J end lost 2 bases, and 17 bases lay between the germline ends. Germline CDR1 reads MDHEN; CDR2 reads SYDVKM.

The J gene is TRBJ2-7, the V gene TRBV5-3; 12 nucleotides align to TRBD2. TRBV5-3 is recorded as an ORF, its role being uncertain. The CDR3 sequence is 19 residues long. V was clipped by 3 bases and J by 2 bases; unmatched bases: 15. The CDR3 loop is CARSYQLAGGHAKAYEQYF. The CDR3 bases are TGTGCCAGAAGCTATCAACTAGCGGGGGGCCACGCCAAGGCCTACGAGCAGTACTTC.

J is TRBJ1-6 and V is TRBV10-3; no firm D call. Germline values: CDR1 ENHRY, CDR2 SYGVKD. Trimming left V 2 bases short and J 10 bases short, with 9 bases between. The length of the CDR3 is 13 residues. CDR3 in DNA: TGTGCCATCAGTGAGGCGAGCGGCTCACCCCTCCACTTT. Translating gives CAISEASGSPLHF.

V and J are TRBV28 and TRBJ1-3; TRBD1 might be the D (5 bases). CDR1 is MDHEN and CDR2 is SYDVKM in the germline V gene. The CDR3 is 15 residues long. The V end lost 3 bases, the J end lost 2 bases, and 11 bases lay between the germline ends. Written as DNA, the CDR3 is TGTGCCAGCAGTTTGGAAGGGGCAGCTGGAAACACCATATATTTT. It is translated as CASSLEGAAGNTIYF. Filled out from reference TRBV28 and TRBJ1-3, the complete variable domain reads DVKVTQSSRYLVKRTGEKVFLECVQDMDHENMFWYRQDPGLGLRLIYFSYDVKMKEKGDIPEGYSVSREKKERFSLILESASTNQTSMYLCASSLEGAAGNTIYFGEGSWLTVV.

V usage is TRBV5-5 and J usage is TRBJ2-1, with TRBD2 matching 13 bases. The CDR3 loop spans 18 amino acids. The germline CDR1 and CDR2 sequences are SGHKS and YYEKEE (reference sequence). V lost 0 bases and J lost 10; bases outside the gene matches: 13. CDR3 nucleotide sequence: TGTGCCAGCAGCTTGGCCCCCACTAGCGGGGGGGCTACAATAGAGCAGTTCTTC. This translates into CASSLAPTSGGATIEQFF.

This chain uses TRBV5-4 with TRBJ1-1, with D possibly being TRBD1 (5 bases). The CDR3 runs to 16 residues. Germline V gene lookup returns CDR1 SGHNT and CDR2 YYREEE (reference sequence). Between the trimmed V and J ends, which lost 4 bases and 1 base, there was a span of 17 bases. DNA of the CDR3: TGTGCCAGCAGCCCTGGGTGGAGACAGAGGAACACTGAAGCTTTCTTT. Translation: CASSPGWRQRNTEAFF.

A remark on this clone: The junction differs from germline at one of its ends, possibly a read error. This chain connects TRBV7-7 to TRBJ2-5, with unresolved D. The CDR3 spans 16 residues. The germline gives CDR1 SSHAT, CDR2 FNYEAQ (reference sequence). CDR3 region: CASSLGPPIGAETQYF. As DNA, the CDR3 is TGTGCTAGCAGCTTAGGCCCACCAATTGGAGCAGAGACCCAGTACTTC.

The J gene is TRBJ1-4, the V gene TRBV16, with TRBD1 identical over 7 bases. Germline trimming cut 0 bases from V and 8 bases from J; bases unmatched to any gene: 9. Germline-derived CDR1 and CDR2 are KGHSY and FQNENV. The CDR3 sequence is 16 residues long. The CDR3 bases are TGTGCCAGCAGCCAATCTGCCAGGGGGTTTGAGGAAAAACTGTTTTTT. It is translated as CASSQSARGFEEKLFF.

The chain combines TRBV7-8 with TRBJ1-1; weak D call: TRBD1 (6 bases). Germline CDR1 and CDR2: SGHVS and FQNEAQ. The CDR3 runs 16 residues. V lost 0 bases, J lost 4 bases, and 15 bases lay in between. CDR3 residues: CASSLAYRVGSTEAFF. The CDR3 DNA reads as TGTGCCAGCAGCTTAGCTTACAGGGTAGGTAGCACTGAAGCTTTCTTT.

This chain uses TRBV6-5 with TRBJ2-7; D remains ambiguous. The CDR3 runs to 14 residues. In germline, CDR1 is MNHEY, CDR2 SVGAGI. Trimming pared 6 bases from V and 2 bases from J, leaving 14 bases between. In DNA, the CDR3 is TGTGCCAGCAGACCTAAGGTGCAGGCCTACGAGCAGTACTTC. This encodes CASRPKVQAYEQYF.

This chain links TRBV11-2 with TRBJ1-1; no reliable D call. Germline CDR1 and CDR2: SGHAT and FQNNGV. The V end was cut by 2 bases, the J end by 6 bases, with 13 bases between. The CDR3 totals 14 residues. The CDR3 coding sequence is TGTGCCAGCAGCTTACTGCGGAAACCTGCTGAAGCTTTCTTT. Its translation is CASSLLRKPAEAFF.

This clone has a single count. This chain uses TRBV7-6 with TRBJ1-6; TRBD1 is a possible D gene (6 bases). Germline CDR1 is SGHVS and CDR2 is FNYEAQ. The CDR3 loop spans 14 amino acids. V was shortened by 4 bases and J by 7 bases, with 11 bases between the two germline ends. CDR3 sequence reads: CASSSGQYNSPLHF. The CDR3 DNA reads as TGTGCCAGCAGCTCCGGACAGTACAATTCACCCCTCCACTTT.

The rearrangement joins TRBV5-1 to TRBJ2-1; 9 nucleotides agree with TRBD2. This CDR3 has 15 amino acids. The germline CDR1 and CDR2 sequences are SGHRS and YFSETQ. J lost 3 bases, V lost 4 bases, and 5 bases had no gene match. The CDR3 loop is CASSPGAGGYNEQFF. Here the CDR3 DNA reads TGCGCCAGCAGCCCTGGAGCGGGGGGCTACAATGAGCAGTTCTTC.

The V call is TRBV29-1, the J call TRBJ2-1; 7 positions agree with TRBD1. This CDR3 has 13 amino acids. Germline values: CDR1 SQVTM, CDR2 ANQGSEA. The junction had 1 base not matched to a gene; V was cut back by 3 bases and J by 2 bases. As DNA, the CDR3 is TGCAGCGTTGACAGGGGGACCTACAATGAGCAGTTCTTC. As protein: CSVDRGTYNEQFF.

In nucleotides, the CDR3 is TGTGCCAGCAGCTTAGTGACTAGCGGGGGGTTTATGAATGAGCAGTTCTTC. The encoded protein is CASSLVTSGGFMNEQFF. The chain uses TRBV7-6 and TRBJ2-1; 13 bases match TRBD2. Germline trimming cut 1 base from V and 7 bases from J; bases unmatched to any gene: 7. This CDR3 has 17 residues. Germline V gene data show CDR1 as SGHVS and CDR2 as FNYEAQ. Variable domain in full (rest from reference TRBV7-6 and TRBJ2-1): GAGVSQSPRYKVTKRGQDVALRCDPISGHVSLYWYRQALGQGPEFLTYFNYEAQQDKSGLPNDRFSAERPEGSISTLTIQRTEQRDSAMYRCASSLVTSGGFMNEQFFGPGTRLTVL.

This chain connects TRBV7-2 to TRBJ2-1; 10 bases line up with TRBD1. Germline V gives CDR1 SGHTA, CDR2 FQGNSA. CDR3 length equals 14 residues. V dropped 5 bases and J dropped 4; count of bases not matched to a gene: 2. CDR3 coding DNA: TGTGCCAGCAGCCGGGACAGGGGATACAATGAGCAGTTCTTC. This sequence encodes CASSRDRGYNEQFF.

The gene calls are TRBV28 and TRBJ2-7; TRBD1 is a possible D gene (6 bases). Trimming stripped 5 bases from V and 3 bases from J, with 14 bases between. The CDR3 runs to 14 residues. CDR1 MDHEN and CDR2 SYDVKM come from the germline V gene. Here the CDR3 DNA reads TGTGCCAGCAGTACAGGGTCTCGGCTCTACGAGCAGTACTTC. Residues: CASSTGSRLYEQYF.

This clone was found a few times. This sequence joins TRBV3-1 (or the pseudogene TRBV3-2) and TRBJ2-7, with 7 bases aligning to TRBD2. J was trimmed by 0 bases and V by 1 base; bases with no gene match: 3. CDR3 length equals 15 residues. CDR1 LGHDT and CDR2 YNNKEL come from the germline V gene (reference sequence). CDR3 sequence (DNA): TGTGCCAGCAGCCAAGTCGGGACTAACTCCTACGAGCAGTACTTC. Residues: CASSQVGTNSYEQYF.

This chain links TRBV3-1 (or the pseudogene TRBV3-2) with TRBJ1-2; D perhaps matches TRBD1 (5 bases). Germline V gene lookup returns CDR1 LGHDT and CDR2 YNNKEL (reference sequence). This CDR3 contains 14 residues. V was clipped by 5 bases and J by 1 base, with 11 bases between them. This CDR3 reads CASSAPGVNYGYTF. The DNA for the CDR3 is TGTGCCAGCAGCGCCCCGGGGGTTAACTATGGCTACACCTTC.

The rearrangement uses TRBV15 and TRBJ1-5; D is perhaps TRBD1 (5 bases). This CDR3 spans 18 amino acids. CDR1 is LNHNV, CDR2 YYDKDF, per germline (reference sequence). V lost 0 bases, J lost 3 bases, and 18 bases lay in between. CDR3 sequence: CATSRDRAGISDNQPQHF. The CDR3 coding sequence is TGTGCCACCAGCAGAGATCGGGCAGGGATTTCCGACAATCAGCCCCAGCATTTT.

The CDR3, as DNA: TGTGCCAGCAGCTTCGGACTAGCGAAGTACAATGAGCAGTTCTTC. It translates to CASSFGLAKYNEQFF. The chain couples TRBV7-3 to TRBJ2-1; TRBD2 matches 9 bases. This CDR3 has 15 amino acids. Germline values: CDR1 SGHTA, CDR2 FQGTGA. With 3 bases clipped from V and 4 bases from J, the junction kept 4 bases outside the gene matches.